This TCR beta chain is drawn from a study of blood T cell repertoires in COVID-19. The CDR3 has 14 residues. CDR1 and CDR2 (germline): SNHLY, FYNNEI. V was cut by 6 bases and J by 2 bases, with 11 bases left in between. TCRdb keeps only in-frame clones here, not all; method: immunoSEQ multiplex PCR. The repertoire holds 200,000 to 300,000 clones, with roughly 91% as singletons. This sequence was found in a man aged 30-40 years with COVID-19, enrolled during active disease. Sequencing was carried out using peripheral blood. The chain recombines TRBV2 with TRBJ1-5; D might be TRBD1 (5 bases). CDR3 region: CASSGGRGNQPQHF. CDR3 coding DNA: TGTGCCAGCAGCGGGGGGAGGGGCAATCAGCCCCAGCATTTT.